These 25 T cell receptor beta chains share one sample of origin, sequenced in a study of naive and memory T cell subsets. These receptors are not linked to any known antigen. Both TRBC1 and TRBC2 were covered by a beta constant-region primer of two equimolar oligonucleotides. Ligated cDNA was amplified by four rounds of PCR with nested alpha and beta constant-region primers and SP2. TCRdb fed the UMI-ligation and nested PCR reads into MiXCR, producing one record per CDR3 protein. In the table there are about 90,000 distinct CDR3 sequences, around 10% of which are singletons. Notes on the study in general: Naive repertoires, especially CD8, held a few larger clonotypes, possibly memory cells re-expressing CD45RA.

Sample: naive CD4+ T cells from blood. The source is a human donor in good health.

The table lists this clonotype with many counts. This chain links TRBV3-1 with TRBJ2-1, with 10 bases fitting TRBD2. This CDR3 has 14 amino acids. J was trimmed by 10 bases and V by 4 bases; bases with no gene match: 7. The germline V gene has CDR1 LGHDT and CDR2 YNNKEL (reference sequence). The CDR3 here is CASSLASGGLEQFF. The CDR3 region has the DNA TGTGCCAGCAGCCTTGCTAGCGGGGGACTGGAGCAGTTCTTC.

The chain employs TRBV27 and TRBJ2-6; 9 nucleotides align to TRBD1. Germline-derived CDR1 and CDR2 are MNHEY and SMNVEV (reference sequence). With 7 bases clipped from V and 0 bases from J, the junction kept 7 bases outside the gene matches. This CDR3 has 17 amino acids. DNA for the CDR3: TGTGCCAGCACCCGGACAGGGGTCTACTCTGGGGCCAACGTCCTGACTTTC. This gives the protein CASTRTGVYSGANVLTF.

This clonotype was detected a few times. This sequence joins TRBV7-2 and TRBJ1-1; TRBD1 aligns across 10 bases. Trimming took 4 bases from V and 5 from J; bases not matched to a gene: 4. This CDR3 is built from 14 residues. Germline-derived CDR1 and CDR2 are SGHTA and FQGNSA. CDR3 protein: CASSSTGGRTEAFF. CDR3 coding DNA: TGTGCCAGCAGCTCGACAGGGGGCCGGACTGAAGCTTTCTTT.

This clonotype was recorded many times. The V and J genes are TRBV4-3 and TRBJ2-3; D possibly uses TRBD1 or TRBD2 (5 bases each). V lost 0 bases and J lost 0, with 16 bases in between. Per germline, CDR1 LGHNA and CDR2 YSLEER. The CDR3 totals 18 residues. In nucleotides, the CDR3 is TGCGCCAGCAGCCAAGAGACTTTTGGGGGTTTAAGCACAGATACGCAGTATTTT. This gives the protein CASSQETFGGLSTDTQYF.

There are many counts of this clonotype. The chain uses TRBV6-5 and TRBJ2-7, with 7 bases identical to TRBD2. The V and J ends lost 2 bases and 2 bases, in that order; junction bases with no gene match: 9. Germline V gene data show CDR1 as MNHEY and CDR2 as SVGAGI. CDR3 length: 16 amino acids. CDR3 DNA sequence: TGTGCCAGCAGTTACCGGGCTGGCGGGGGTACCTACGAGCAGTACTTC. This gives the protein CASSYRAGGGTYEQYF.

The rearrangement uses TRBV9 and TRBJ2-1; maybe TRBD2 (5 bases). The V and J ends lost 3 bases and 0 bases respectively, with 13 bases between them. Germline-derived CDR1 and CDR2 are SGDLS and YYNGEE. The CDR3 is 16 residues long. This chain's CDR3 is CASSATGSSSYNEQFF. DNA for the CDR3: TGTGCCAGCAGCGCCACGGGGTCTAGCTCCTACAATGAGCAGTTCTTC.

This clonotype turned up a few times. The rearrangement links TRBV28 to TRBJ2-7; D is ambiguous. Germline V gene data show CDR1 as MDHEN and CDR2 as SYDVKM. V was clipped by 6 bases and J by 6 bases, with 15 bases between them. This CDR3 comprises 13 residues. This CDR3 reads CASSQPYGLEQYF. In DNA form, the CDR3 reads TGTGCCAGCAGCCAGCCCTACGGGCTCGAGCAGTACTTC.

A note on this clonotype: This may stem from a read error, because a much larger clone lies one nucleotide away. The V gene is TRBV7-2, the J gene TRBJ2-1; D might be TRBD2 (5 bases). Trimming left V 0 bases short and J 3 bases short, with 15 bases between. The germline CDR1 and CDR2 sequences are SGHTA and FQGNSA. The CDR3 contains 17 residues. In DNA form, the CDR3 reads TGTGCCAGCAGCTTAGCCGGACTTGGGAGCTACTACAATGAGCAGTTCTTC. Its translation: CASSLAGLGSYYNEQFF. The full variable domain, completed using reference TRBV7-2 and TRBJ2-1, is GAGVSQSPSNKVTEKGKDVELRCDPISGHTALYWYRQSLGQGLEFLIYFQGNSAPDKSGLPSDRFSAERTGGSVSTLTIQRTQQEDSAVYLCASSLAGLGSYYNEQFFGPGTRLTVL.

At least ten counts were recorded for this clonotype. The J gene is TRBJ2-2, the V gene TRBV6-5; no definite D call. The V gene lost 3 bases and the J gene lost 1 base, with 9 bases spanning the gap. The CDR3 sequence is 15 residues long. The V gene's germline CDR1 is MNHEY and CDR2 SVGAGI. The chain's CDR3 is CASSYLARNTGELFF. CDR3 DNA sequence: TGTGCCAGCAGTTATCTGGCAAGGAACACCGGGGAGCTGTTTTTT.

In its sample, this clonotype was seen a few times. The chain employs TRBV20-1 and TRBJ2-3; D could derive from TRBD1 or TRBD2 (6 bases each). Between the trimmed V and J ends, which lost 3 bases and 3 bases, there was a span of 16 bases. The V gene's germline CDR1 is DFQATT and CDR2 SNEGSKA (reference sequence). The CDR3 spans 15 residues. Here the CDR3 reads CSARFLGGTTDTQYF. The CDR3 DNA follows: TGCAGTGCTAGGTTCTTAGGGGGGACAACAGATACGCAGTATTTT.

This clonotype was seen a handful of times. This sequence joins TRBV10-3 and TRBJ2-1; maybe TRBD2 (5 bases). This CDR3 is 14 amino acids long. Germline V gene data show CDR1 as ENHRY and CDR2 as SYGVKD. V gave up 3 bases and J gave up 6 bases, with 12 bases separating them. CDR3 sequence reads: CAISDPTRSNEQFF. The CDR3 DNA reads TGTGCCATCAGTGACCCTACTAGGAGCAATGAGCAGTTCTTC.

This clonotype has more than one count but fewer than ten. V gene TRBV7-9 combines with J gene TRBJ2-1; TRBD1 or TRBD2 may be the D gene (5 bases each). Trimming took off 0 bases at V and 10 bases at J, with 13 bases between the two ends. Germline CDR1 is SEHNR and CDR2 is FQNEAQ (reference sequence). The CDR3 is made up of 14 amino acids. Here the CDR3 DNA reads TGTGCCAGCAGCTTAGCGGGACGGGTTGGGGAGCAGTTCTTC. Protein sequence: CASSLAGRVGEQFF.

The sample holds a few counts of this clonotype. This sequence joins TRBV28 and TRBJ1-1; 7 positions match TRBD1. Trimming at V came to 3 bases and at J to 1 base, leaving 5 bases not matched to a gene. CDR3 length: 15 residues. CDR1 MDHEN and CDR2 SYDVKM come from the germline V gene. DNA for the CDR3: TGTGCCAGCAGTTTTCAGGGGGTTTCGAACACTGAAGCTTTCTTT. Translating gives CASSFQGVSNTEAFF.

This clonotype was counted at least ten times. The chain employs TRBV3-2 and TRBJ2-1; the table calls TRBD2, which could not be checked here. TRBV3-2 is a pseudogene locus. The CDR3 totals 16 residues. CDR3 in DNA: TGTGCCAGCAGCCCCAGCGGAGGGACTAGACCCAATGAGCAGTTCTTC. It translates to CASSPSGGTRPNEQFF.

A few counts support this clonotype. The chain joins TRBV27 to TRBJ2-7; tentatively, D is TRBD1 (5 bases). V was trimmed by 1 base and J by 0 bases, leaving 22 bases between them. Germline V gene lookup returns CDR1 MNHEY and CDR2 SMNVEV (reference sequence). The CDR3 spans 19 residues. Here the CDR3 reads CASSLWGLPGSRSSYEQYF. For the CDR3, the DNA is TGTGCCAGCAGTTTATGGGGCCTTCCGGGCTCTCGGAGCTCCTACGAGCAGTACTTC.

This clonotype showed up just a few times. The rearrangement joins TRBV3-1 to TRBJ2-5; D gene unclear. Trimming removed 4 bases at V and 5 bases at J, with 11 bases between. Germline V lookup: CDR1 LGHDT, CDR2 YNNKEL (reference sequence). This CDR3 is 13 amino acids long. This CDR3 reads CASSLSFGETQYF. The CDR3 bases are TGTGCCAGCAGCCTTAGTTTTGGGGAGACCCAGTACTTC.

The chain uses TRBV19 and TRBJ1-5; D is uncertain. This CDR3 has 14 residues. Trimming left V 5 bases short and J 1 base short, with 9 bases between. Germline CDR1 reads LNHDA; CDR2 reads SQIVND (reference sequence). CDR3: CASSPIKSNQPQHF. CDR3 nucleotide sequence: TGTGCCAGTAGTCCGATTAAGAGCAATCAGCCCCAGCATTTT. Based on the CDR3 plus reference TRBV19 and TRBJ1-5, the full variable domain is DGGITQSPKYLFRKEGQNVTLSCEQNLNHDAMYWYRQDPGQGLRLIYYSQIVNDFQKGDIAEGYSVSREKKESFPLTVTSAQKNPTAFYLCASSPIKSNQPQHFGDGTRLSIL.

In its sample, this clonotype was seen a few times. The gene calls are TRBV29-1 and TRBJ1-1; unclear D gene. CDR3 length equals 13 residues. Germline V gene data show CDR1 as SQVTM and CDR2 as ANQGSEA. The V end lost 6 bases, the J end lost 0 bases, and 11 bases lay between the germline ends. The CDR3 loop is CSVVERVNTEAFF. The DNA of the CDR3 is TGCAGCGTCGTGGAAAGGGTGAACACTGAAGCTTTCTTT. Supplemented by reference TRBV29-1 and TRBJ1-1, the full variable domain reads SAVISQKPSRDICQRGTSLTIQCQVDSQVTMMFWYRQQPGQSLTLIATANQGSEATYESGFVIDKFPISRPNLTFSTLTVSNMSPEDSSIYLCSVVERVNTEAFFGQGTRLTVV.

In its sample, this clonotype was seen many times. This chain connects TRBV4-1 to TRBJ2-1, with 8 bases aligning to TRBD1. The length of the CDR3 is 17 residues. V dropped 1 base and J dropped 4; count of bases not matched to a gene: 9. Germline loops: CDR1 MGHRA, CDR2 YSYEKL. The CDR3 region is CASSQGWARQGYNEQFF. CDR3 DNA: TGCGCCAGCAGCCAAGGGTGGGCGCGACAGGGGTACAATGAGCAGTTCTTC.

At least ten counts were recorded for this clonotype. J is TRBJ2-7 and V is TRBV20-1, with TRBD1 matching 7 bases. This CDR3 has 14 residues. The V and J ends lost 3 bases and 0 bases, in that order; junction bases with no gene match: 5. Per germline, CDR1 DFQATT and CDR2 SNEGSKA (reference sequence). The CDR3 DNA reads TGCAGTGCTAGTCTGACAGGGTTCTCCTACGAGCAGTACTTC. This encodes CSASLTGFSYEQYF.

This clonotype was counted a single time. This rearrangement joins TRBV12-3 or TRBV12-4 to TRBJ2-7; 13 nucleotides agree with TRBD2. The CDR3 runs to 18 residues. The V and J ends lost 4 bases and 4 bases, in that order; junction bases with no gene match: 13. The CDR3, as DNA: TGTGCCAGCAGTTGGGGGGGACTAGCGGGAAACCTAGAATACGAGCAGTACTTC. This encodes CASSWGGLAGNLEYEQYF.

This clonotype was found once. The rearrangement joins TRBV5-6 to TRBJ2-2; perhaps TRBD2 as D (5 bases). V was cut by 4 bases and J by 4 bases, with 11 bases left in between. The CDR3 loop spans 14 amino acids. Looked up from germline, CDR1 is SGHDT and CDR2 is YYEEEE. In DNA form, the CDR3 reads TGTGCCAGCAGCCTCGGGATTACCACCGGGGAGCTGTTTTTT. It yields the protein CASSLGITTGELFF. The full variable domain, rest sourced from reference TRBV5-6 and TRBJ2-2, is DAGVTQSPTHLIKTRGQQVTLRCSPKSGHDTVSWYQQALGQGPQFIFQYYEEEERQRGNFPDRFSGHQFPNYSSELNVNALLLGDSALYLCASSLGITTGELFFGEGSRLTVL.

The chain couples TRBV18 to TRBJ2-7; 7 bases line up with TRBD1. The V segment lost 6 bases and the J segment 0 bases; nucleotides outside the gene matches: 5. Germline-derived CDR1 and CDR2 are KGHSH and LQKENI. This CDR3 comprises 14 residues. CDR3 residues: CASSPTGSSYEQYF. The CDR3 coding sequence is TGTGCCAGCTCCCCGACAGGGAGCTCCTACGAGCAGTACTTC.

This clonotype was detected a few times. The chain joins TRBV29-1 to TRBJ2-4; TRBD2 matches at 10 bases. Germline trimming cut 6 bases from V and 12 bases from J; bases unmatched to any gene: 17. The CDR3 loop spans 15 amino acids. Germline V gene sequence: CDR1 SQVTM, CDR2 ANQGSEA. The chain's CDR3 is CSVANLGSAGGPQYF. CDR3 sequence (DNA): TGCAGCGTCGCTAACCTAGGTTCAGCGGGAGGGCCTCAGTACTTC. The whole variable domain, remainder taken from reference TRBV29-1 and TRBJ2-4, is SAVISQKPSRDICQRGTSLTIQCQVDSQVTMMFWYRQQPGQSLTLIATANQGSEATYESGFVIDKFPISRPNLTFSTLTVSNMSPEDSSIYLCSVANLGSAGGPQYFGAGTRLSVL.

In this sample, this clonotype turned up a few times. V gene TRBV24-1 combines with J gene TRBJ2-1; TRBD2 agrees at 10 bases. The V and J ends lost 5 bases and 5 bases, in that order; junction bases with no gene match: 14. The CDR3 runs to 18 residues. The germline CDR1 and CDR2 sequences are KGHDR and SFDVKD. The CDR3 here is CATSGTLGLAGVNNEQFF. The CDR3 DNA reads as TGTGCCACCAGTGGAACCTTGGGGCTAGCGGGAGTCAACAATGAGCAGTTCTTC.